These T cell receptor beta chains were read from a single sample in a study of CD8 T cells in Susac syndrome. TCRdb re-called the immunoSEQ multiplex PCR reads with MiXCR, one entry per CDR3 protein. The table lists roughly 160,000 distinct CDR3 sequences, about 96% of them singletons. Sequenced material: CD4+ T cells from PBMCs. The receptor source for this set is a human donor with Susac syndrome. Both conserved end residues are part of each CDR3. D genes are given only for firm matches. Clone size is shown for a subset of rows, as once, few, many or a class of expanded clone.

V,size,J,length,D,DNA,CDR3
TRBV9,.,TRBJ2-1,15,TRBD1,TGTGCCAGCAGCCCCGGGACAGGCCAAAACGATGAGCAGTTCTTC,CASSPGTGQNDEQFF
TRBV3-1,few,TRBJ2-4,13,.,TGTGCCAGCAGCCAAGGTACCAAAAACATTCAGTACTTC,CASSQGTKNIQYF
TRBV11-2,.,TRBJ2-3,16,.,TGTGCCAGCAGCTTATACCAGGGAATTAGCACAGATACGCAGTATTTT,CASSLYQGISTDTQYF
TRBV13,.,TRBJ1-1,16,.,TGTGCCAGCAGCCCGGGGACCGGCACATTGAACACTGAAGCTTTCTTT,CASSPGTGTLNTEAFF
TRBV18,.,TRBJ1-2,15,TRBD1,TGTGCCAGCTCACCGTCGATAGGACAGGGTGGTGGCTACACCTTC,CASSPSIGQGGGYTF
TRBV13,.,TRBJ2-7,15,TRBD1,TGTGCCAGCAGCTTATACGGACAGGGGTCCTACGAGCAGTACTTC,CASSLYGQGSYEQYF
TRBV4-3,.,TRBJ2-2,14,TRBD1,TGCGCCAGCAGCCCGAACAGGGGCACCGGGGAGCTGTTTTTT,CASSPNRGTGELFF
TRBV29-1,.,TRBJ2-7,13,.,TGCAGCGTTTTGGCAGCCACCTCCTACGAGCAGTACTTC,CSVLAATSYEQYF
TRBV7-8,.,TRBJ1-2,15,TRBD1,TGTGCCAGCAGCTCCAGACAGGACAGGATCTATGGCTACACCTTC,CASSSRQDRIYGYTF
TRBV29-1,.,TRBJ1-5,16,TRBD1,TGCAGCGTTGTGGGACAGGACTACTTGGGGAATCAGCCCCAGCATTTT,CSVVGQDYLGNQPQHF
TRBV12-3/TRBV12-4,.,TRBJ1-3,16,.,TGTGCCAGCAGTTCCGGGACGACGGTCTCTGGAAACACCATATATTTT,CASSSGTTVSGNTIYF
TRBV30,.,TRBJ2-4,14,.,TGTGCCTGGAGTCAACCACTCGCGGGTAGCATTCAGTACTTC,CAWSQPLAGSIQYF
TRBV7-8,.,TRBJ1-5,15,.,TGTGCCAGCAGCTTTGGAGGACAGTACAATCAGCCCCAGCATTTT,CASSFGGQYNQPQHF
TRBV7-2,.,TRBJ1-1,15,TRBD1,TGTGCCAGCAGCTCCAACAACGACAGGGGGACTGAAGCTTTCTTT,CASSSNNDRGTEAFF
TRBV6-2/TRBV6-3,.,TRBJ2-3,13,TRBD2,TGTGCCAGCAGCTCGGCGGGAGCAGATACGCAGTATTTT,CASSSAGADTQYF
TRBV7-2,.,TRBJ2-3,17,TRBD2,TGTGCCAGCAGCCCCCTTGGGGCACTAGCGGGAGGCCCAACGCAGTATTTT,CASSPLGALAGGPTQYF
TRBV20-1,.,TRBJ2-3,16,TRBD2,TGCAGTGCCGAACTCCTCGGCGGGAGGAGCACAGATACGCAGTATTTT,CSAELLGGRSTDTQYF
TRBV4-1,few,TRBJ1-2,15,TRBD1,TGCGCCAGCAGCCTTACCGACAGGGAGAACTATGGCTACACCTTC,CASSLTDRENYGYTF
TRBV11-2,few,TRBJ2-1,13,.,TGTGCCAGCAGCTTAGAGCCCGCCGGGGAGCAGTTCTTC,CASSLEPAGEQFF
TRBV20-1,.,TRBJ1-2,12,TRBD1,TGCAGTGCTAGCAGCCCAGGGACAGTCCCCACCTTC,CSASSPGTVPTF